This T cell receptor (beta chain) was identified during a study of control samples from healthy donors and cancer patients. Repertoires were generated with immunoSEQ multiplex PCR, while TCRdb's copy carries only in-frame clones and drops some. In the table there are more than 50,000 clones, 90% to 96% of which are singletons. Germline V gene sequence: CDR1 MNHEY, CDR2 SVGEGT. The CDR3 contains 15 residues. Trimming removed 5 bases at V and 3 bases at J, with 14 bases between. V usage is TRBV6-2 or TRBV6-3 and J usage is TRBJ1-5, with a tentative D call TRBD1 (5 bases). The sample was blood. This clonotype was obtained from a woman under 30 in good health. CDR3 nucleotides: TGTGCCAGCAGTCGGGACCCGAGGAACAATCAGCCCCAGCATTTT. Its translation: CASSRDPRNNQPQHF.